This T cell receptor (beta chain) was retrieved from a study of T cells in Graves' hyperthyroidism and ophthalmopathy. Study-level points and caveats: Stable hyperthyroidism was told apart from ophthalmopathy by a model built on 13 V-J features. Blood held most thyroid clonotypes expanded above 0.001 frequency.

RNA transcripts provided the source from which TCR beta CDR3 regions were amplified. TCR CDR3 underwent first-round RT-PCR with the HTBI primer set. From the multiplex PCR reads, TCRdb called clonotypes with MiXCR, one entry per CDR3 protein. The sample includes about 570,000 distinct CDR3 sequences, roughly 46% of them seen just once. Germline CDR1 and CDR2: SGHTA and FQGTGA. With V trimmed by 6 bases and J by 6 bases, 16 bases remained unmatched. The CDR3 is 16 residues long. On this clonotype itself: Its target is unknown.

The sample comprised peripheral blood or thyroid tissue (not recorded which). The V gene is TRBV7-3, the J gene TRBJ2-7; 8 bases line up with TRBD1. The sequence derives from an adult woman with Graves' disease, either hyperthyroidism or ophthalmopathy (not recorded which). CDR3 DNA sequence: TGTGCCAGCAGTGCTATTCGACAGGGGTTTGTAGGCGAGCAGTACTTC. Its translation is CASSAIRQGFVGEQYF.